A selection of T cell receptor beta chains follows, all from one sample in a study of T cells in Graves' hyperthyroidism and ophthalmopathy. MiXCR, applied by TCRdb to the multiplex PCR reads, yields one record per CDR3 protein. The data contain under 350,000 distinct CDR3 sequences, 21% of them singletons. Sequencing used blood. The receptor set was obtained from a woman aged 45-59 years with Graves' hyperthyroidism. The CDR3 runs from the conserved cysteine through the conserved F or W. Fields, in order: D gene, V gene, clone size, J gene, CDR3 DNA, CDR3 protein. A D gene is named only where the DNA matches it firmly. Size is stated for part of the rows, as once, few or many counts, or as a class when the clone is expanded.

TRBD1	TRBV29-1	many	TRBJ2-5	TGCAGCGTTGAAGATGACAGGGGGCGGGAAGAGACCCAGTACTTC	CSVEDDRGREETQYF
.	TRBV5-1	few	TRBJ2-2	TGCGCCAGCAGCTTGGGGCGCGCCGGGGAGCTGTTTTTT	CASSLGRAGELFF
.	TRBV15	.	TRBJ2-7	TGTGCCACCAGCAGAGAGAGGCGGCGGCCCTACGAGCAGTACTTC	CATSRERRRPYEQYF
TRBD2	TRBV7-3	few	TRBJ2-2	TGTGCCAGCAGTTGGACTAGCGTAGGCGGGGAGCTGTTTTTT	CASSWTSVGGELFF
TRBD1	TRBV28	many	TRBJ2-7	TGTGCCAGCAGTTCGTTATTCGGGACAGGGGGGATATACGAGCAGTACTTC	CASSSLFGTGGIYEQYF
TRBD2	TRBV20-1	many	TRBJ2-3	TGCAGTGTCCAACAAGCGGGGGGGCTTGGAGATACGCAGTATTTT	CSVQQAGGLGDTQYF
.	TRBV7-2	.	TRBJ1-4	TGTGCCAGCAGCTTAGGTGGTAGGGGGTCTAATGAAAAACTGTTTTTT	CASSLGGRGSNEKLFF
.	TRBV6-1	many	TRBJ2-5	TGTGCCAGCAGTTTCGCGAAGGAGACCCAGTACTTC	CASSFAKETQYF
.	TRBV4-1	.	TRBJ1-2	TGCGCCAGCAGCCAAGATAAAGGGGCTTGGTCGGCTACTAGTTATGGCTACACCTTC	CASSQDKGAWSATSYGYTF
.	TRBV20-1	.	TRBJ2-7	TGCAGTGCTAGAGATACCCGGCGAAGGGAGTACGAGCAGTACTTC	CSARDTRRREYEQYF
.	TRBV6-1	.	TRBJ2-2	TGTGCCAGCAGTGAAATTTTGGCGAACACCGGGGAGCTGTTTTTT	CASSEILANTGELFF
.	TRBV12-3/TRBV12-4	many	TRBJ1-1	TGTGCCAGCAGTCCCAACTTGAACACTGAAGCTTTCTTT	CASSPNLNTEAFF
.	TRBV6-1	many	TRBJ2-3	TGTGCCAGCAGTGTGCAGAGTAGCACAGATACGCAGTATTTT	CASSVQSSTDTQYF
TRBD1	TRBV3-1	many	TRBJ2-7	TGTGCCAGCAGCCACTTACGAGCAGGGGGCTACGAGCAGTACTTC	CASSHLRAGGYEQYF
.	TRBV11-3	few	TRBJ2-1	TGTGCCAGCAGCTTAGGGTTCAGAACGAGCAATGAGCAGTTCTTC	CASSLGFRTSNEQFF
.	TRBV12-3/TRBV12-4	many	TRBJ1-6	TGTGCCAGCAGTTCCGGGGGCAATAATTCACCCCTCCACTTT	CASSSGGNNSPLHF
.	TRBV28	many	TRBJ2-1	TGTGCCAGCAGGCGATCGGGACTTCTTAATGAGCAGTTCTTC	CASRRSGLLNEQFF
.	TRBV20-1	many	TRBJ2-7	TGCAGTGCCCTCGCTGGGGCGGGACCCTACGAGCAGTACTTC	CSALAGAGPYEQYF
.	TRBV20-1	.	TRBJ1-1	TGCAGTGCTAGAGTTAGGGGGACCATGAACACTGAAGCTTTCTTT	CSARVRGTMNTEAFF
TRBD1	TRBV28	many	TRBJ1-1	TGTGCCAGCAGCGGGACAGGGAGCATGAACACTGAAGCTTTCTTT	CASSGTGSMNTEAFF
TRBD2	TRBV7-6	many	TRBJ2-2	TGTGCCAGCAGCCGCCCGAGTAGCGGGAGTAGCACCGGGGAGCTGTTTTTT	CASSRPSSGSSTGELFF
.	TRBV29-1	many	TRBJ2-2	TGCAGCGCAGTGAGGGGCGCGAACACCGGGGAGCTGTTTTTT	CSAVRGANTGELFF
.	TRBV28	many	TRBJ2-2	TGTGCCAGCAGTTACCCAACTACCGGGGAGCTGTTTTTT	CASSYPTTGELFF
.	TRBV5-1	.	TRBJ2-1	TGCGCCAGCGGAACGGGGAGCTGGGGCAATGAGCAGTTCTTC	CASGTGSWGNEQFF
.	TRBV6-4	few	TRBJ1-6	TGTGCCAGCAGTTACGGCAACCCCTATAATTCACCCCTCCACTTT	CASSYGNPYNSPLHF
.	TRBV27	.	TRBJ2-5	TGTGCCAGCAGGTTTAGCGGTGAAGAGACCCAGTACTTC	CASRFSGEETQYF
.	TRBV29-1	many	TRBJ1-1	TGCAGCGTTGACTTGGGGGGGTTTGTCACTGAAGCTTTCTTT	CSVDLGGFVTEAFF
.	TRBV5-1	many	TRBJ2-3	TGCGCCAGCAGCACGCAAGGGTCCGGAACAGATACGCAGTATTTT	CASSTQGSGTDTQYF
.	TRBV28	many	TRBJ2-2	TGTGCCAGCAGTCGAGGGGGGGCGAACACCGGGGAGCTGTTTTTT	CASSRGGANTGELFF
.	TRBV11-2	many	TRBJ1-1	TGTGCCAGCAGCTTCCTAGGGGTGAACACTGAAGCTTTCTTT	CASSFLGVNTEAFF
TRBD2	TRBV15	many	TRBJ2-5	TGTGCCACCAGCAGGCCCGGGAGGGAGACCCAGTACTTC	CATSRPGRETQYF
.	TRBV12-3/TRBV12-4	.	TRBJ2-7	TGTGCCAGCAGTCGGTCCGGGGCCAACTACGAGCAGTACTTC	CASSRSGANYEQYF
TRBD1	TRBV2	few	TRBJ1-6	TGTGCCAGCCGCAAAGGGCAGGGGGGAGAGAATTCACCCCTCCACTTT	CASRKGQGGENSPLHF
TRBD1	TRBV12-3/TRBV12-4	once	TRBJ2-1	TGTGCCAGCAGTGACAGGGGCCTGGGGTACAATGAGCAGTTCTTC	CASSDRGLGYNEQFF
.	TRBV30	many	TRBJ2-7	TGTGCCTGGAGGAAGGGGCCTCTTGGCTACGAGCAGTACTTC	CAWRKGPLGYEQYF
.	TRBV6-6	.	TRBJ1-3	TGTGCCAGCAGTTACGAGGGGATAACTGGAAACACCATATATTTT	CASSYEGITGNTIYF
TRBD1	TRBV18	.	TRBJ1-3	TGTGCCAGCTCTAACCAGGGACAGCTCTCTGGAAACACCATATATTTT	CASSNQGQLSGNTIYF
TRBD2	TRBV5-1	many	TRBJ2-7	TGCGCCAGCAGCTTGGGTGCCGGGGGGTCCTACGAGCAGTACTTC	CASSLGAGGSYEQYF
TRBD1	TRBV11-2	many	TRBJ2-1	TGTGCCAGCAGCTTACACAGGGGCATAGAGAGAAATGAGCAGTTCTTC	CASSLHRGIERNEQFF
.	TRBV5-1	many	TRBJ1-1	TGCGCCAGCAGCCCCCACCCCCTTCGGGACACTGAAGCTTTCTTT	CASSPHPLRDTEAFF
TRBD2	TRBV2	many	TRBJ2-3	TGTGCCAGCGGAGTAGCGGGAATACGCACAGATACGCAGTATTTT	CASGVAGIRTDTQYF
.	TRBV10-2	few	TRBJ2-1	TGCGCCAGCAGTGAGGGGGCTTATGAGCAGTTCTTC	CASSEGAYEQFF
.	TRBV30	many	TRBJ2-7	TGTGCCTGGAGTGTACTGTTCGGTTTATCAGGGTCCTACGAGCAGTACTTC	CAWSVLFGLSGSYEQYF
.	TRBV18	.	TRBJ2-7	TGTGCCAGCTCAGATCAGGGAAACTACGAGCAGTACTTC	CASSDQGNYEQYF
.	TRBV12-3/TRBV12-4	many	TRBJ2-5	TGTGCCAGCAGTTTGGGGGTCCGGCGGGAGACCCAGTACTTC	CASSLGVRRETQYF
.	TRBV3-1	.	TRBJ1-3	TGTGCCAGCAGCCAGGCGTTTAGTGGAAACACCACATATTTT	CASSQAFSGNTTYF
TRBD1	TRBV2	many	TRBJ1-1	TGTGCCAGCAGAGCCGGGACAGGGAACACTGAAGCTTTCTTT	CASRAGTGNTEAFF